Presented here are 28 T cell receptor beta chains from one specimen sequenced in a study of blood T cell repertoires in COVID-19. Profiling relied on immunoSEQ multiplex PCR, and the TCRdb table lists in-frame clones only, not all of them. In the table there are tens of thousands of clones, approximately 91% of which are singletons. Material for sequencing was peripheral blood. Source of these receptors: a man aged 45 to 65 with active COVID-19.

V gene TRBV7-9 combines with J gene TRBJ2-1; D ambiguous. The V end was cut by 2 bases, the J end by 5 bases, with 13 bases between. The CDR3 runs 15 residues. Germline assignment: CDR1 SEHNR and CDR2 FQNEAQ (reference sequence). The DNA of the CDR3 is TGTGCCAGCAGCTTACCCGGGTCCTGGGACAATGAGCAGTTCTTC. It translates to CASSLPGSWDNEQFF.

The rearrangement joins TRBV27 to TRBJ1-6; D gene unclear. The V end was cut by 3 bases, the J end by 8 bases, with 14 bases between. The CDR3 length is 15 residues. The germline gives CDR1 MNHEY, CDR2 SMNVEV (reference sequence). This CDR3 reads CASSLAGKLHSPLHF. The CDR3 coding sequence is TGTGCCAGCAGTTTGGCGGGGAAGTTGCATTCACCCCTCCACTTT.

The rearrangement links TRBV11-2 to TRBJ2-7, with TRBD2 matching 7 bases. This CDR3 contains 16 residues. V lost 1 base to trimming and J lost 5 bases; unmatched junction nucleotides: 11. Germline V lookup: CDR1 SGHAT, CDR2 FQNNGV. CDR3 sequence: CASSLGDGRLKDEQYV. In DNA, the CDR3 is TGTGCCAGCAGCTTAGGCGACGGGAGGCTAAAAGACGAGCAGTACGTC.

V is TRBV11-2 and J is TRBJ2-1, with TRBD2 matching over 8 bases. The CDR3 spans 16 residues. V lost 4 bases and J lost 2; bases outside the gene matches: 7. Germline V gene sequence: CDR1 SGHAT, CDR2 FQNNGV. The DNA of the CDR3 is TGTGCCAGCAGCTCAAGACTAGCGCCACCCTACAATGAGCAGTTCTTC. Residues: CASSSRLAPPYNEQFF.

The CDR3 bases are TGTGCCAGCATGGCCGATAGCAATCAGCCCCAGCATTTT. It encodes CASMADSNQPQHF. The rearrangement joins TRBV2 to TRBJ1-5; no clear D. The V and J ends lost 7 bases and 0 bases respectively, with 7 bases between them. CDR1 is SNHLY, CDR2 FYNNEI, per germline. This CDR3 comprises 13 residues. Looking up the rest from reference TRBV2 and TRBJ1-5 gives the full variable domain: EPEVTQTPSHQVTQMGQEVILRCVPISNHLYFYWYRQILGQKVEFLVSFYNNEISEKSEIFDDQFSVERPDGSNFTLKIRSTKLEDSAMYFCASMADSNQPQHFGDGTRLSIL.

The V and J genes are TRBV19 and TRBJ1-5, with D maybe TRBD1 (5 bases). V lost 2 bases, J lost 5 bases, and 10 bases lay in between. There are 14 residues in the CDR3. Germline V gene sequence: CDR1 LNHDA, CDR2 SQIVND (reference sequence). In DNA, the CDR3 is TGTGCCAGTAGTATAATGGGAGGGGATCAGCCCCAGCATTTT. This sequence encodes CASSIMGGDQPQHF.

CDR3 nucleotides: TGCGCCACCCCCAGGGGGCTCTACACTGAAGCTTTCTTT. This encodes CATPRGLYTEAFF. The rearrangement joins TRBV23-1 to TRBJ1-1, with TRBD1 identical over 8 bases. TRBV23-1 has ORF status, its function being uncertain. V gave up 10 bases and J gave up 3 bases; unmatched junction bases: 7. This CDR3 is 13 amino acids long.

The chain joins TRBV19 to TRBJ2-6; D is unclear. V dropped 9 bases and J dropped 0 bases, with 21 bases sitting between them. Germline lookup yields CDR1 LNHDA and CDR2 SQIVND (reference sequence). The CDR3 sequence is 18 residues long. In nucleotides, the CDR3 is TGTGCCAGCAAAAAAAACCCAATTTTCGGCTCTGGGGCCAACGTCCTGACTTTC. It specifies CASKKNPIFGSGANVLTF.

The gene calls are TRBV4-1 and TRBJ2-5; 9 bases match TRBD2. With 1 base clipped from V and 4 bases from J, the junction kept 10 bases outside the gene matches. The CDR3 spans 17 residues. Germline lookup yields CDR1 MGHRA and CDR2 YSYEKL. Here the CDR3 DNA reads TGCGCCAGCAGCCAAGTGTTGAGCGGGGGGCCCCCAGAGACCCAGTACTTC. This encodes CASSQVLSGGPPETQYF.

V is TRBV6-1 and J is TRBJ2-7; the D gene is possibly TRBD1 (5 bases). The V end was cut by 2 bases, the J end by 6 bases, with 11 bases between. The CDR3 runs to 13 residues. Germline CDR1 reads MNHNS; CDR2 reads SASEGT. The CDR3 region is CASSEQGTGEQYV. The CDR3 DNA reads as TGTGCCAGCAGTGAACAGGGTACAGGCGAGCAGTACGTC.

The chain combines TRBV6-5 with TRBJ1-1; 7 nucleotides match TRBD1. There are 15 residues in the CDR3. V was clipped by 7 bases and J by 5 bases; unmatched bases: 13. The germline CDR1 and CDR2 sequences are MNHEY and SVGAGI. The CDR3 here is CASNPGQGGFTEAFF. DNA for the CDR3: TGTGCCAGCAACCCCGGGCAGGGGGGATTTACTGAAGCTTTCTTT.

The genes are TRBV21-1 and TRBJ1-2; TRBD1, as called in the table, went unchecked against the DNA. TRBV21-1 is flagged as a pseudogene. CDR3 length: 16 amino acids. The CDR3, as DNA: TGTGCCAGCAGCAAAGGGGCTCCGACCAGGGACTATGGCTACACCTTC. Amino acids: CASSKGAPTRDYGYTF.

V gene TRBV27 combines with J gene TRBJ1-1; maybe TRBD1 (5 bases). Trimming stripped 3 bases from V and 7 bases from J, with 15 bases between. The length of the CDR3 is 14 residues. Germline V gene data show CDR1 as MNHEY and CDR2 as SMNVEV (reference sequence). CDR3 DNA: TGTGCCAGCAGTTTGACTAGACAGTCCCTTGAAGCTTTCTTT. Amino acid sequence: CASSLTRQSLEAFF.

The gene calls are TRBV5-1 and TRBJ1-3; D not certain. V was pared by 4 bases and J by 0 bases, with 17 bases between. Germline lookup yields CDR1 SGHRS and CDR2 YFSETQ. CDR3 length: 17 residues. The chain's CDR3 is CASSLGIGGNSGNTIYF. CDR3 nucleotide sequence: TGCGCCAGCAGCCTCGGGATTGGAGGGAACTCTGGAAACACCATATATTTT.

The chain carries TRBV5-8 and TRBJ1-5; D remains ambiguous. Between the trimmed V and J ends, which lost 0 bases and 2 bases, there was a span of 15 bases. Germline lookup yields CDR1 SGHTS and CDR2 YDEGEE. The CDR3 length is 17 residues. The CDR3 nucleotides are TGTGCCAGCAGCTTGGAGGTATCAACCGCGGGCAATCAGCCCCAGCATTTT. This codes for CASSLEVSTAGNQPQHF.

This rearrangement joins TRBV18 to TRBJ1-5; TRBD1 agrees at 8 bases. The CDR3 length is 15 residues. The ends lost 4 bases at V and 4 bases at J; junction bases unmatched: 6. Germline V CDR1 and CDR2: KGHSH, LQKENI. DNA of the CDR3: TGTGCCAGCTCACTCACAGGGGGGGGAAATCAGCCCCAGCATTTT. It specifies CASSLTGGGNQPQHF. Looking up the rest from reference TRBV18 and TRBJ1-5 gives the full variable domain: NAGVMQNPRHLVRRRGQEARLRCSPMKGHSHVYWYRQLPEEGLKFMVYLQKENIIDESGMPKERFSAEFPKEGPSILRIQQVVRGDSAAYFCASSLTGGGNQPQHFGDGTRLSIL.

This CDR3 is CATSPRGGYNIQYF. CDR3 DNA sequence: TGTGCCACCAGCCCCAGAGGCGGTTATAACATTCAGTACTTC. The rearrangement joins TRBV15 to TRBJ2-4, with D unresolved. The CDR3 length is 14 residues. Germline V gene sequence: CDR1 LNHNV, CDR2 YYDKDF (reference sequence). The ends were cut back, 5 bases at V and 7 bases at J, with 15 bases in the middle.

Only a few counts were recorded for this clone. The chain joins TRBV11-2 to TRBJ1-6, with TRBD1 as a possible D gene (6 bases). The CDR3 is 14 residues long. Trimming removed 5 bases from V and 4 bases from J, with 9 bases in between. Germline CDR1 SGHAT, CDR2 FQNNGV. The CDR3 sequence is CASSGQPYNSPLHF. The CDR3 DNA follows: TGTGCCAGCAGCGGACAGCCTTATAATTCACCCCTCCACTTT.

This chain joins TRBV19 and TRBJ2-5; no reliable D call. Germline lookup yields CDR1 LNHDA and CDR2 SQIVND (reference sequence). V lost 5 bases, J lost 5 bases, and 12 bases lay in between. This CDR3 has 13 residues. The CDR3 sequence is CASSRHNEETQYF. The CDR3 region has the DNA TGTGCCAGTAGTCGACACAACGAGGAGACCCAGTACTTC.

The CDR3 reads CASSLRSLQGSNTEAFF. The CDR3 nucleotides are TGTGCCAGCAGCTTACGGAGCCTACAGGGTTCGAACACTGAAGCTTTCTTT. The chain recombines TRBV7-9 with TRBJ1-1; perhaps TRBD1 as D (6 bases). CDR3 length: 17 residues. Germline loops: CDR1 SEHNR, CDR2 FQNEAQ (reference sequence). V was pared by 2 bases and J by 1 base, with 17 bases between. Drawing the rest from reference TRBV7-9 and TRBJ1-1, the complete variable domain is DTGVSQNPRHKITKRGQNVTFRCDPISEHNRLYWYRQTLGQGPEFLTYFQNEAQLEKSRLLSDRFSAERPKGSFSTLEIQRTEQGDSAMYLCASSLRSLQGSNTEAFFGQGTRLTVV.

V and J are TRBV7-9 and TRBJ1-3; 7 nucleotides agree with TRBD1. Germline CDR1 and CDR2: SEHNR and FQNEAQ (reference sequence). Trimming cost V 1 base and J 4 bases; bases outside gene matches: 13. This CDR3 region has 18 residues. CDR3: CASSLVGTDRVAGNTIYF. CDR3 coding DNA: TGTGCCAGCAGCTTAGTGGGGACCGACAGGGTGGCCGGAAACACCATATATTTT.

The CDR3 sequence is CASSLGQGPYEQYV. CDR3 nucleotide sequence: TGTGCCAGCAGTCTCGGACAGGGCCCCTACGAGCAGTACGTC. This chain joins TRBV28 and TRBJ2-7; 8 bases match TRBD1. V gave up 5 bases and J gave up 2 bases; unmatched junction bases: 5. The CDR3 is made up of 14 amino acids. Germline CDR1 MDHEN, CDR2 SYDVKM.

This sequence joins TRBV5-1 and TRBJ1-4; D ambiguous. Germline CDR1 SGHRS, CDR2 YFSETQ. Trimming removed 4 bases at V and 5 bases at J, with 21 bases between. The CDR3 consists of 17 residues. CDR3 residues: CASSPGSTSSLNEKLFF. The CDR3 DNA reads as TGCGCCAGCAGCCCGGGGAGCACTTCCTCTTTAAATGAAAAACTGTTTTTT.

This chain links TRBV6-2 or TRBV6-3 with TRBJ1-1, with 10 bases that match TRBD1. This CDR3 region has 14 residues. The germline CDR1 and CDR2 sequences are MNHEY and SVGEGT. Trimming removed 6 bases from V and 6 bases from J; junction bases left unmatched: 7. CDR3 coding DNA: TGTGCCAGCAGCCGTGGACAGGGGGGGTCTGAAGCTTTCTTT. Translation gives CASSRGQGGSEAFF.

The chain employs TRBV5-1 and TRBJ2-5; perhaps TRBD2 as D (6 bases). Germline V gene lookup returns CDR1 SGHRS and CDR2 YFSETQ. V lost 3 bases and J 5 bases, leaving 11 bases between the germline ends. This CDR3 has 13 residues. DNA of the CDR3: TGCGCCAGCAGCTATACAGGAGGGGAGACCCAGTACTTC. This translates into CASSYTGGETQYF.

The chain employs TRBV6-5 and TRBJ1-1; perhaps TRBD1 as D (5 bases). The V and J ends lost 2 bases and 4 bases respectively, with 14 bases between them. The V gene's germline CDR1 is MNHEY and CDR2 SVGAGI. The CDR3 extends over 15 amino acids. The CDR3 reads CASSYRAGRTTEAFF. DNA of the CDR3: TGTGCCAGCAGTTACAGGGCAGGGAGGACCACTGAAGCTTTCTTT.

The chain has TRBV5-6 and TRBJ2-7; TRBD2 is a possible D gene (6 bases). The CDR3 length is 15 residues. Germline assignment: CDR1 SGHDT and CDR2 YYEEEE. The germline V and J ends were trimmed by 1 base and 3 bases, with 14 bases remaining between them. The CDR3: CASSLWWSSGYEQYF. CDR3 coding DNA: TGTGCCAGCAGCTTGTGGTGGAGTAGCGGCTACGAGCAGTACTTC.

The gene calls are TRBV7-9 and TRBJ2-1, with 9 bases that match TRBD2. J lost 4 bases, V lost 8 bases, and 6 bases had no gene match. The length of the CDR3 is 14 residues. Germline CDR1 and CDR2: SEHNR and FQNEAQ (reference sequence). For the CDR3, the DNA is TGTGCCAGCGCGCGGGAGGGATATTACAATGAGCAGTTCTTC. Its translation: CASAREGYYNEQFF.